The T cell receptor (beta chain) described here comes from a study of T cell responses to AZD1222 COVID-19 vaccine. Study-level points and caveats: Among those given AZD1222, only five or six were seropositive at baseline. Clonal diversity may have been underestimated in mostly white British donors. Repertoire sampling occurred only after the peak T cell response.

Details on this clone: What it recognizes is unknown.

The protocol was immunoSEQ multiplex PCR, while the TCRdb copy is restricted to in-frame clones and leaves out a portion. The table has 150,000 to 180,000 clones, roughly 90% seen once. Sequenced material: peripheral blood, taken on day 0 of MenACWY control vaccination. The sequence came from an adult in good health.

CDR3 DNA sequence: TGTGCCTGGGACAAGGAGGGTTATGGCTACACCTTC. Translated: CAWDKEGYGYTF. J is TRBJ1-2 and V is TRBV30; D gene uncertain. Germline CDR1 is GTSNPN and CDR2 is SVGIG (reference sequence). Trimming took off 5 bases at V and 5 bases at J, with 12 bases between the two ends. The CDR3 contains 12 residues.